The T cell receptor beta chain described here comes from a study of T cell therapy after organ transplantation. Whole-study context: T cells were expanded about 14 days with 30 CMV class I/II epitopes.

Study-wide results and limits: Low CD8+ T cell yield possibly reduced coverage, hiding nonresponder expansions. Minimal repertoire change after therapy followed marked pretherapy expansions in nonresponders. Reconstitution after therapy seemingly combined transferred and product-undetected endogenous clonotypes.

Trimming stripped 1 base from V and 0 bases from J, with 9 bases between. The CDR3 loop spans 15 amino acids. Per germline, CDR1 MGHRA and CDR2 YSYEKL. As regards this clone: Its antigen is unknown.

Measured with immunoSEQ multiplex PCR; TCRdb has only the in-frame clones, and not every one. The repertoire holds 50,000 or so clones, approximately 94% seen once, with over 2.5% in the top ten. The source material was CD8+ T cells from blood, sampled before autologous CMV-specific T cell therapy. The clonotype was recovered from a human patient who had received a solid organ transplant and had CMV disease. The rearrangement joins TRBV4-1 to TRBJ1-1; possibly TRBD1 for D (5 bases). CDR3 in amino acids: CASSQAGRMNTEAFF. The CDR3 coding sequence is TGCGCCAGCAGCCAAGCGGGACGAATGAACACTGAAGCTTTCTTT.